This T cell receptor (beta chain) derives from a study of Ad26.COV2.S vaccination and SARS-CoV-2 variants. Overall study: The study gave Ad26.COV2.S intramuscularly, once or twice 56 days apart.

Whole-study findings and limits: While placebo recipients had lower spike-specific TCR breadth, vaccine recipients had more.

Repertoires were generated with immunoSEQ multiplex PCR, while TCRdb's copy carries only in-frame clones and drops some. Here the sample spans 350,000 to 550,000 clones, nearly 90% being singletons. Concerning this clone itself: Its antigen is still unknown.

Treatment denoted: 15 to 20 received Ad26.COV2.S at low or high dose, single or two shots; about 5 received placebo; per-sample allocation not given. Collection of the samples took place on day 63 after the first injection of vaccine or placebo. Germline loops: CDR1 SGDLS, CDR2 YYNGEE. CDR3 size: 14 residues. Trimming removed 4 bases at V and 5 bases at J, with 13 bases between. The receptor was derived from a person between 18 and 59 years old who received the Ad26.COV2.S COVID-19 vaccine or a placebo. The chain combines TRBV9 with TRBJ1-5; D not resolved. The sample here was peripheral blood, taken in a trial of Ad26.COV2.S vaccine versus placebo. The CDR3 sequence: CASSPRAQYQPQHF. The DNA of the CDR3 is TGTGCCAGCAGCCCCCGGGCCCAATATCAGCCCCAGCATTTT.